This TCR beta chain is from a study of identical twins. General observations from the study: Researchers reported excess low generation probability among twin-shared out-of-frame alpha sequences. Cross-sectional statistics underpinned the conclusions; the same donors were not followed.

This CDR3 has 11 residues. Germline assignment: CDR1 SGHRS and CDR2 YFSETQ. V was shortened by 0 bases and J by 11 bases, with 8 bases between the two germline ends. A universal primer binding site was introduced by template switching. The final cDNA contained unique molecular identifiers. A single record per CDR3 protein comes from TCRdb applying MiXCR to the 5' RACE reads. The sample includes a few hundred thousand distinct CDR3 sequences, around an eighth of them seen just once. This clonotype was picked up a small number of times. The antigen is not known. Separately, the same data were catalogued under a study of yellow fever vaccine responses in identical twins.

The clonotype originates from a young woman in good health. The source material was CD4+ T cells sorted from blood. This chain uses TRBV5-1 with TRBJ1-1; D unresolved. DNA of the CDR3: TGCGCCAGCAGCTTGGATTCACGGGCTTTCTTT. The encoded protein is CASSLDSRAFF.